The 10 T cell receptor beta chains below all came from one sample that was sequenced in a study of T-cell memory formation after mild COVID-19. From the 5' RACE reads, TCRdb called clonotypes with MiXCR, one entry per CDR3 protein. The repertoire holds about 470,000 distinct CDR3 sequences, with around 27% as singletons. Sequenced material: PBMCs or a T cell subset sorted from them (not recorded which). The receptors shown here come from an adult woman who had mild COVID-19 (a few samples of this study predate the infection). Cell type and time point are not known.

The genes are TRBV7-8 and TRBJ2-7, with 7 bases matching TRBD2. The CDR3 length is 15 residues. With 3 bases clipped from V and 9 bases from J, the junction kept 14 bases outside the gene matches. Per the germline V gene, CDR1 is SGHVS and CDR2 is FQNEAQ. CDR3 region: CASSLKGGSPSGQYF. The CDR3 region has the DNA TGTGCCAGCAGCTTGAAGGGCGGGAGTCCTAGCGGGCAGTACTTC.

This clonotype was observed a handful of times. The V gene is TRBV6-5, the J gene TRBJ2-1, with 8 bases that match TRBD1. J gave up 4 bases and V 4 bases, and 6 bases lay outside the gene matches. The germline V gene encodes CDR1 MNHEY and CDR2 SVGAGI. The CDR3 totals 15 residues. CDR3 sequence (DNA): TGTGCCAGCAGTTTCGACAGGGGACTTTACAATGAGCAGTTCTTC. It codes for CASSFDRGLYNEQFF.

This clonotype was detected many times. The chain uses TRBV30 and TRBJ2-7; D is possibly TRBD1 (6 bases). Looked up from germline, CDR1 is GTSNPN and CDR2 is SVGIG (reference sequence). V was cut by 2 bases and J by 2 bases, with 10 bases left in between. The length of the CDR3 is 13 residues. DNA of the CDR3: TGTGCCTGGAGTCGAGGGACACCCTACGAGCAGTACTTC. Its protein product is CAWSRGTPYEQYF.

This chain uses TRBV12-3 or TRBV12-4 with TRBJ2-2; D unclear. Trimming took off 5 bases at V and 6 bases at J, with 16 bases between the two ends. This CDR3 has 15 residues. This CDR3 is CASSTDSGVPGELFF. CDR3 nucleotide sequence: TGTGCCAGCAGTACCGATAGTGGGGTACCCGGGGAGCTGTTTTTT.

There are many counts of this clonotype. This rearrangement joins TRBV5-6 to TRBJ2-5, with 8 bases lining up with TRBD2. V lost 0 bases to trimming and J lost 5 bases; unmatched junction nucleotides: 9. The CDR3 runs to 16 residues. Germline CDR1 reads SGHDT; CDR2 reads YYEEEE. This CDR3 reads CASSLGLANPKETQYF. The CDR3 nucleotides are TGTGCCAGCAGCTTGGGACTAGCGAACCCGAAGGAGACCCAGTACTTC.

The chain joins TRBV5-6 to TRBJ1-1; 7 bases fit TRBD1. This CDR3 contains 17 residues. Germline V gives CDR1 SGHDT, CDR2 YYEEEE. The ends lost 3 bases at V and 0 bases at J; junction bases unmatched: 11. The CDR3 is CASSSTGNGLMNTEAFF. CDR3 bases: TGTGCCAGCAGCTCGACAGGGAATGGTCTAATGAACACTGAAGCTTTCTTT.

The chain links TRBV2 to TRBJ1-6; 8 bases line up with TRBD1. The CDR3 length is 16 residues. Germline assignment: CDR1 SNHLY and CDR2 FYNNEI. With 7 bases clipped from V and 3 bases from J, the junction kept 8 bases outside the gene matches. Here the CDR3 DNA reads TGTGCCAGCAACCCTGGACAGGGAATCTATAATTCACCCCTCCACTTT. This sequence encodes CASNPGQGIYNSPLHF.

This clonotype was observed a handful of times. The chain combines TRBV5-1 with TRBJ2-7, with D perhaps being TRBD1 or TRBD2 (7 bases each). Trimming left V 4 bases short and J 3 bases short, with 14 bases between. This CDR3 spans 14 amino acids. CDR1 and CDR2 from the germline V gene are SGHRS and YFSETQ. The CDR3 nucleotides are TGCGCCAGCAGCCAGGGGGGGATCGTCTACGAGCAGTACTTC. Its translation: CASSQGGIVYEQYF.

V gene TRBV30 combines with J gene TRBJ1-1; no definite D call. The CDR3 is 11 residues long. Per germline, CDR1 GTSNPN and CDR2 SVGIG (reference sequence). Trimming stripped 5 bases from V and 4 bases from J, with 8 bases between. The CDR3 region is CAWLGRTEAFF. The CDR3, as DNA: TGTGCCTGGCTGGGTCGCACTGAAGCTTTCTTT.

The chain carries TRBV7-9 and TRBJ2-2; 8 bases are a match to TRBD1. The CDR3 is made up of 12 amino acids. Germline V CDR1 and CDR2: SEHNR, FQNEAQ (reference sequence). J lost 6 bases, V lost 8 bases, and 2 bases had no gene match. This chain's CDR3 is CASDRGPGELFF. CDR3 coding DNA: TGTGCCAGCGACAGGGGTCCCGGGGAGCTGTTTTTT.